Below, one T cell receptor beta chain is given with its context. Its antigen is not identified. This entry is derived from a study of cytomegalovirus exposure and HLA in healthy donors. The study, taken as a whole, reports: Both high specificity and high sensitivity reportedly marked the classifier's diagnosis of cytomegalovirus status. Later analysis demonstrated an association between a missense DCLRE1C variant and TCR beta V- and J-gene trimming. A later analysis reportedly found that, within productive TCRs, an Asian-associated ancestry cluster had fewer N-insertions than the mean observed across the 666 donors. About 87% or about 30% of the time was how often most TCR beta V segments were productive, according to an earlier analysis.

With V trimmed by 6 bases and J by 5 bases, 9 bases remained unmatched. Per the germline V gene, CDR1 is KGHSH and CDR2 is LQKENI. The CDR3 has 15 amino acids. The PCR ran on 60 Vbeta and 13 Jbeta primers. The repertoire was sequenced with immunoSEQ multiplex PCR; TCRdb's copy has only in-frame clones and lacks some. The sample records 90,000 or so clones, about 66% being singletons. The receptor was derived from a boy between 10 and 17 years old in good health and CMV-seropositive. Material for sequencing was PBMCs. The chain couples TRBV18 to TRBJ2-1; 8 bases agree with TRBD1. CDR3 nucleotide sequence: TGTGCCAGCTCGAGGGGGGACAGGCCTAACAATGAGCAGTTCTTC. This gives the protein CASSRGDRPNNEQFF. The complete variable domain, with remaining parts taken from reference TRBV18 and TRBJ2-1, reads NAGVMQNPRHLVRRRGQEARLRCSPMKGHSHVYWYRQLPEEGLKFMVYLQKENIIDESGMPKERFSAEFPKEGPSILRIQQVVRGDSAAYFCASSRGDRPNNEQFFGPGTRLTVL.